One and the same sample provided the 24 T cell receptor beta chains below, sequenced in a study of shared clonotypes between healthy human individuals. The assay was immunoSEQ multiplex PCR, and TCRdb's table has in-frame clones only and misses some. This table holds about 1.1 million clones, more than 75% found once. Sequencing used memory CD4+ T cells from PBMCs. The sample's subset: CD45RA-negative fraction. These TCRs come from a man aged 18-30 years in good health. Some clones in this sample may be carry-over from other donors' samples.

This clone was counted once. The CDR3 sequence: CASSSSPGTSGSDEQFF. The CDR3 nucleotides read TGTGCCAGCAGTTCCTCCCCGGGGACTAGCGGGAGCGATGAGCAGTTCTTC. The chain uses TRBV27 and TRBJ2-1; 14 nucleotides align to TRBD2. Trimming cost V 4 bases and J 8 bases; bases outside gene matches: 10. CDR3 length: 17 amino acids. CDR1 is MNHEY and CDR2 is SMNVEV in the germline V gene (reference sequence).

CDR3 amino acids: CASSVTSGRTYNEQFF. The CDR3 coding sequence is TGTGCCAGCAGTGTGACTAGCGGGAGGACCTACAATGAGCAGTTCTTC. The genes are TRBV2 and TRBJ2-1; 13 nucleotides agree with TRBD2. The length of the CDR3 is 16 residues. Germline CDR1 and CDR2: SNHLY and FYNNEI. V shed 4 bases, J shed 2 bases, and the junction held 2 bases outside the gene matches.

V usage is TRBV30 and J usage is TRBJ2-6; D is perhaps TRBD1 (5 bases). The CDR3 runs 15 residues. Trimming cost V 0 bases and J 0 bases, with 6 bases left between them. Germline CDR1 reads GTSNPN; CDR2 reads SVGIG (reference sequence). The CDR3 nucleotides are TGTGCCTGGAGTGTTGGGGCCTCTGGGGCCAACGTCCTGACTTTC. It codes for CAWSVGASGANVLTF.

The V and J genes are TRBV28 and TRBJ2-1; 14 bases map to TRBD2. This CDR3 is built from 19 residues. With V trimmed by 2 bases and J by 4 bases, 10 bases remained unmatched. Germline-derived CDR1 and CDR2 are MDHEN and SYDVKM. The CDR3 region has the DNA TGTGCCAGCAGTTTAGGCGACTCGGGACTAGCGGGAGTATACAATGAGCAGTTCTTC. Translated, it gives CASSLGDSGLAGVYNEQFF.

On this clone itself: Other DNA sequences in this sample translate to the same CDR3. V is TRBV30 and J is TRBJ1-6, with D unresolved. The V and J ends lost 0 bases and 7 bases respectively, with 7 bases between them. The CDR3 extends over 13 amino acids. CDR1 and CDR2 from the germline V gene are GTSNPN and SVGIG (reference sequence). The CDR3 loop reads CAWSVAGNSPLHF. Written as DNA, the CDR3 is TGTGCCTGGAGTGTAGCAGGCAATTCACCCCTCCACTTT.

This rearrangement joins TRBV7-3 to TRBJ1-2; a weak D match, TRBD1 (5 bases). Germline CDR1 and CDR2: SGHTA and FQGTGA. This CDR3 region has 16 residues. V was cut by 1 base and J by 4 bases, with 16 bases left in between. This CDR3 is CASSLKGRGPVYGYTF. In nucleotides, the CDR3 is TGTGCCAGCAGCTTAAAAGGAAGGGGCCCGGTCTATGGCTACACCTTC.

J is TRBJ2-6 and V is TRBV5-6; D remains unclear. The CDR3 extends over 18 amino acids. Trimming cost V 4 bases and J 0 bases, with 17 bases left between them. Germline-derived CDR1 and CDR2 are SGHDT and YYEEEE. CDR3 protein: CASSPKPGINSGANVLTF. In DNA form, the CDR3 reads TGTGCCAGCAGCCCCAAGCCAGGTATAAACTCTGGGGCCAACGTCCTGACTTTC. Drawing the rest from reference TRBV5-6 and TRBJ2-6, the complete variable domain is DAGVTQSPTHLIKTRGQQVTLRCSPKSGHDTVSWYQQALGQGPQFIFQYYEEEERQRGNFPDRFSGHQFPNYSSELNVNALLLGDSALYLCASSPKPGINSGANVLTFGAGSRLTVL.

This chain joins TRBV5-1 and TRBJ1-3; TRBD1 matches 7 bases. The CDR3 consists of 15 residues. The junction had 6 bases not matched to a gene; V was cut back by 2 bases and J by 4 bases. In germline, CDR1 is SGHRS, CDR2 YFSETQ. The CDR3 nucleotides are TGCGCCAGCAGCTTAGGACAGGCAAGGGGAAACACCATATATTTT. It encodes CASSLGQARGNTIYF.

The chain is built from TRBV5-6 and TRBJ2-2; no clear D gene. Trimming removed 6 bases at V and 5 bases at J, with 11 bases between. The CDR3 has 13 residues. Germline lookup yields CDR1 SGHDT and CDR2 YYEEEE. The CDR3, as DNA: TGTGCCAGCACCCCCGGGCCAACCGGGGAGCTGTTTTTT. This translates into CASTPGPTGELFF. The full variable domain, its missing parts supplied by reference TRBV5-6 and TRBJ2-2, is DAGVTQSPTHLIKTRGQQVTLRCSPKSGHDTVSWYQQALGQGPQFIFQYYEEEERQRGNFPDRFSGHQFPNYSSELNVNALLLGDSALYLCASTPGPTGELFFGEGSRLTVL.

The rearrangement uses TRBV7-6 and TRBJ2-5, with D possibly TRBD2 on 5 matching bases. Gene TRBJ2-7 matches the end of the DNA better, so the J call may be wrong. The germline V gene has CDR1 SGHVS and CDR2 FNYEAQ. The CDR3 is 13 residues long. In DNA form, the CDR3 reads TGTGCCAGCAGCAGAACTAGGGCCTACGAGCAGTACTTC. This sequence encodes CASSRTRAYEQYF.

This clone was counted a few times. The chain recombines TRBV6-5 with TRBJ1-1; the match to TRBD1 covers 7 bases. V lost 2 bases and J lost 5; bases outside the gene matches: 5. This CDR3 is 14 amino acids long. Germline values: CDR1 MNHEY, CDR2 SVGAGI. CDR3 loop: CASSYNRGETEAFF. The CDR3 DNA reads as TGTGCCAGCAGTTACAACAGGGGTGAGACTGAAGCTTTCTTT.

This chain connects TRBV5-6 to TRBJ1-5; no firm D call. The CDR3 consists of 13 residues. Germline lookup yields CDR1 SGHDT and CDR2 YYEEEE. V gave up 0 bases and J gave up 6 bases, with 7 bases separating them. The CDR3 DNA reads as TGTGCCAGCAGCTTGGGCCGGGGTCAGCCCCAGCATTTT. Encoded protein: CASSLGRGQPQHF.

The chain uses TRBV27 and TRBJ1-2; a weak D match, TRBD1 (6 bases). This CDR3 has 16 amino acids. The V gene lost 7 bases and the J gene lost 4 bases, with 22 bases spanning the gap. CDR1 MNHEY and CDR2 SMNVEV come from the germline V gene (reference sequence). The CDR3 region has the DNA TGTGCCAGCACCAAAACGGGCAGGGGAGACACCTATGGCTACACCTTC. Translated: CASTKTGRGDTYGYTF.

This chain uses TRBV10-3 with TRBJ2-2; 7 bases agree with TRBD1. Germline-derived CDR1 and CDR2 are ENHRY and SYGVKD. This CDR3 is 15 amino acids long. Trimming cost V 5 bases and J 2 bases; bases outside gene matches: 5. The CDR3 DNA sequence: TGTGCCATCAGTACCCGGGACAGAAACACCGGGGAGCTGTTTTTT. Translated: CAISTRDRNTGELFF.

This chain uses TRBV28 with TRBJ2-7; D not certain. CDR3 size: 12 residues. V shed 8 bases and J shed 2 bases, with 10 bases lying between them. Germline loops: CDR1 MDHEN, CDR2 SYDVKM. The CDR3 protein is CASGNRAYEQYF. CDR3 sequence (DNA): TGTGCCAGCGGGAACCGAGCCTACGAGCAGTACTTC. The full variable domain, in which reference TRBV28 and TRBJ2-7 provide the parts outside the CDR3, is DVKVTQSSRYLVKRTGEKVFLECVQDMDHENMFWYRQDPGLGLRLIYFSYDVKMKEKGDIPEGYSVSREKKERFSLILESASTNQTSMYLCASGNRAYEQYFGPGTRLTVT.

This clone has a count of ten or more. V gene TRBV11-2 combines with J gene TRBJ2-1, with D perhaps assigned TRBD1 or TRBD2 (6 bases each). Trimming left V 3 bases short and J 10 bases short, with 22 bases between. The CDR3 loop spans 16 amino acids. CDR1 is SGHAT and CDR2 is FQNNGV in the germline V gene. The CDR3 sequence: CASSFSGASFSREQFF. CDR3 DNA: TGTGCCAGCAGCTTTTCGGGGGCCAGTTTTTCGAGGGAGCAGTTCTTC.

The rearrangement links TRBV6-1 to TRBJ2-7; weak D call: TRBD1 (6 bases). CDR1 is MNHNS and CDR2 is SASEGT in the germline V gene. Trimming cost V 7 bases and J 2 bases, with 18 bases left between them. CDR3 size: 15 residues. CDR3: CASTSADRTAYEQYF. CDR3 DNA sequence: TGTGCCAGCACTTCCGCAGACAGGACCGCCTACGAGCAGTACTTC.

The rearrangement uses TRBV7-2 and TRBJ2-7, with D unresolved. V shed 4 bases and J shed 1 base, with 8 bases lying between them. CDR1 SGHTA and CDR2 FQGNSA come from the germline V gene. The CDR3 is 13 residues long. CDR3 region: CASSSPRSYEQYF. The DNA of the CDR3 is TGTGCCAGCAGCTCCCCTCGGTCCTACGAGCAGTACTTC. The full variable domain, in which reference TRBV7-2 and TRBJ2-7 provide the parts outside the CDR3, is GAGVSQSPSNKVTEKGKDVELRCDPISGHTALYWYRQSLGQGLEFLIYFQGNSAPDKSGLPSDRFSAERTGGSVSTLTIQRTQQEDSAVYLCASSSPRSYEQYFGPGTRLTVT.

The V gene is TRBV5-1, the J gene TRBJ2-1; D is possibly TRBD1 (6 bases). V was shortened by 0 bases and J by 0 bases, with 10 bases between the two germline ends. The CDR3 is 16 amino acids. Germline V lookup: CDR1 SGHRS, CDR2 YFSETQ. The chain's CDR3 is CASSLAGDPSYNEQFF. The CDR3 DNA reads as TGCGCCAGCAGCTTGGCAGGGGACCCCTCCTACAATGAGCAGTTCTTC.

The chain carries TRBV11-2 and TRBJ2-7; D is unresolved. The CDR3 runs 13 residues. Germline CDR1 reads SGHAT; CDR2 reads FQNNGV. Trimming cost V 3 bases and J 1 base, with 7 bases left between them. The CDR3 here is CASSLIRSYEQYF. CDR3 nucleotide sequence: TGTGCCAGCAGCTTGATTCGATCCTACGAGCAGTACTTC.

V is TRBV27 and J is TRBJ2-7; no clear D. The CDR3 is 14 amino acids. CDR1 MNHEY and CDR2 SMNVEV come from the germline V gene (reference sequence). V was cut by 9 bases and J by 4 bases, with 19 bases left in between. CDR3 DNA: TGTGCCAGTGCAGGCTCCCGTTATTCTTACGAGCAGTACTTC. It specifies CASAGSRYSYEQYF.

V usage is TRBV7-9 and J usage is TRBJ2-4; D gene unclear. CDR1 SEHNR and CDR2 FQNEAQ come from the germline V gene (reference sequence). CDR3 length equals 15 residues. V shed 5 bases and J shed 1 base, with 12 bases lying between them. The CDR3 sequence: CASSMLGRAKNIQYF. DNA for the CDR3: TGTGCCAGCAGCATGTTAGGGCGGGCCAAAAACATTCAGTACTTC.

V is TRBV28 and J is TRBJ2-3, with 10 bases aligning to TRBD2. The germline V gene has CDR1 MDHEN and CDR2 SYDVKM. V trimming: 4 bases; J trimming: 0 bases; junction bases outside the gene matches: 10. The CDR3 totals 18 residues. CDR3 sequence reads: CASSSPGSGRPSTDTQYF. CDR3 in DNA: TGTGCCAGCAGTTCCCCGGGTAGCGGGAGGCCGAGCACAGATACGCAGTATTTT.

The J gene is TRBJ1-1, the V gene TRBV5-3; D unresolved. TRBV5-3 is reported as an ORF; its role is uncertain. Trimming left V 0 bases short and J 10 bases short, with 7 bases between. The CDR3 consists of 11 residues. CDR3 in amino acids: CARSLDRVAFF. DNA of the CDR3: TGTGCCAGAAGCTTGGACCGCGTAGCTTTCTTT.